Included here is one T cell receptor (beta chain) sequence, with context. This specimen comes from a study of T cell changes during pregnancy in multiple sclerosis. CDR3 size: 15 residues. With 1 base clipped from V and 1 base from J, the junction kept 0 bases outside the gene matches. Germline CDR1 is MGHDK and CDR2 is SYGVNS. Repertoires were generated with immunoSEQ multiplex PCR, while TCRdb's copy carries only in-frame clones and drops some. The data hold roughly 40,000 clones, with approximately 94% observed a single time. The receptor was derived from a female donor with multiple sclerosis, enrolled in a pregnancy study. V usage is TRBV25-1 and J usage is TRBJ2-5, with 10 bases that match TRBD1. Sequenced material: peripheral blood, taken in the third trimester of pregnancy. The CDR3: CASSEWTGGQETQYF. CDR3 nucleotides: TGTGCCAGCAGTGAATGGACAGGGGGCCAAGAGACCCAGTACTTC.